The clone carrying this TCR beta chain was recorded at least ten times. V trimming: 6 bases; J trimming: 5 bases; junction bases outside the gene matches: 6. The CDR3 extends over 14 amino acids. Germline V gene lookup returns CDR1 SNHLY and CDR2 FYNNEI. These data come from a study of T cells in Graves' hyperthyroidism and ophthalmopathy. RNA transcripts yielded amplified TCR beta CDR3 regions. The TCR CDR3 was amplified in a first-round RT-PCR using the HTBI primer set. TCRdb re-called the multiplex PCR reads with MiXCR, one entry per CDR3 protein. The table has hundreds of thousands of distinct CDR3 sequences, more than 14% seen once.

Source material: blood. This sequence originates from a woman in her forties or fifties with Graves' ophthalmopathy. The gene calls are TRBV2 and TRBJ2-5, with TRBD1 matching 10 bases. The DNA for the CDR3 is TGTGCCAGCAGATACCGGGACAGGGGCGAGACCCAGTACTTC. This codes for CASRYRDRGETQYF. The complete variable domain, with remaining parts taken from reference TRBV2 and TRBJ2-5, reads EPEVTQTPSHQVTQMGQEVILRCVPISNHLYFYWYRQILGQKVEFLVSFYNNEISEKSEIFDDQFSVERPDGSNFTLKIRSTKLEDSAMYFCASRYRDRGETQYFGPGTRLLVL.